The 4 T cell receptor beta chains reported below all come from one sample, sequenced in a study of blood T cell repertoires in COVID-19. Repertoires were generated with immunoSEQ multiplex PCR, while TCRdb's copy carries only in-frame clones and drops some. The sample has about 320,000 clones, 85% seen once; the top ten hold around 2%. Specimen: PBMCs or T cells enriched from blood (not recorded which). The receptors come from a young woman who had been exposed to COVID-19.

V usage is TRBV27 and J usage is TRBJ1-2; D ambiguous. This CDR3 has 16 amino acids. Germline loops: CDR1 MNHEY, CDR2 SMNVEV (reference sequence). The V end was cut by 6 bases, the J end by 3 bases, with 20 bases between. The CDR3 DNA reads TGTGCCAGCAGGCAACCCGGTATGGGCCACGACTATGGCTACACCTTC. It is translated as CASRQPGMGHDYGYTF.

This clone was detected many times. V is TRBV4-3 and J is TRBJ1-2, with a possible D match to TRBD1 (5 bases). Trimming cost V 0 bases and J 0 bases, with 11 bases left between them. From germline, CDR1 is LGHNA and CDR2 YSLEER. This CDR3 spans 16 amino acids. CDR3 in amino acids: CASSQEAGRTNYGYTF. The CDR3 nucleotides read TGCGCCAGCAGCCAAGAAGCGGGACGGACTAACTATGGCTACACCTTC.

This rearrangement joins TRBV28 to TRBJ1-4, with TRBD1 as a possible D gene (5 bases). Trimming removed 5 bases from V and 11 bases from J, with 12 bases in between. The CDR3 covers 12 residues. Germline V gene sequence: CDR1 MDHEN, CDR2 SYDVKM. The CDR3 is CASSVQGPKLFF. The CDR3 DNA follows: TGTGCCAGCAGTGTCCAGGGTCCCAAACTGTTTTTT.

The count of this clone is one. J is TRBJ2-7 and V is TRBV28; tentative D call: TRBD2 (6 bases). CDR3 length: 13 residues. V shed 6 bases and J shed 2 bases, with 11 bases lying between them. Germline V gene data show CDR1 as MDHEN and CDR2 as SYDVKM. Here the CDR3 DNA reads TGTGCCAGCAGATCGGGGGTGACCTACGAGCAGTACTTC. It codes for CASRSGVTYEQYF.